This T cell receptor beta chain derives from a study of cytomegalovirus exposure and HLA in healthy donors. The germline V and J ends were trimmed by 5 bases and 4 bases, with 15 bases remaining between them. The CDR3 spans 14 residues. The germline gives CDR1 MNHEY, CDR2 SVGAGI. The PCR made use of 60 Vbeta and 13 Jbeta primers. This table comes from immunoSEQ multiplex PCR, and its TCRdb copy is limited to in-frame clones, with some not included. The listing contains about 130,000 clones. The V call is TRBV6-5, the J call TRBJ2-7; tentative D call: TRBD2 (6 bases). Sequencing was carried out using PBMCs. This TCR came from a woman aged 35 to 49 in good health and CMV-seropositive. The CDR3 bases are TGTGCCAGCAGTGGCGGGACGCAAGCATACGAGCAGTACTTC. Its protein product is CASSGGTQAYEQYF.